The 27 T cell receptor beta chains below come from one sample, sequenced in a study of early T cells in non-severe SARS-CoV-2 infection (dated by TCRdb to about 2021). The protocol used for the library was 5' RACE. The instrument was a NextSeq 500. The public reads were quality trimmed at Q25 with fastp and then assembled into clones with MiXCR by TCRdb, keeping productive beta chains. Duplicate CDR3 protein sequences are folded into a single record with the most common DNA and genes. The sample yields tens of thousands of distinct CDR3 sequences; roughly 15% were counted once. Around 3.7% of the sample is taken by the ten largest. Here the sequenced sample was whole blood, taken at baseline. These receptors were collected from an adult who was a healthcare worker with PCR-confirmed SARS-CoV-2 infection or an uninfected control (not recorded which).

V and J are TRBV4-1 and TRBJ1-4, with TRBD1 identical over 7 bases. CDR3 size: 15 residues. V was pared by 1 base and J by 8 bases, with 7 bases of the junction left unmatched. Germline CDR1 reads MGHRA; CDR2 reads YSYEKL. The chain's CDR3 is CASSQAPTGQEKLFF. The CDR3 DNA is TGCGCCAGCAGCCAAGCTCCGACAGGGCAGGAAAAACTGTTTTTT.

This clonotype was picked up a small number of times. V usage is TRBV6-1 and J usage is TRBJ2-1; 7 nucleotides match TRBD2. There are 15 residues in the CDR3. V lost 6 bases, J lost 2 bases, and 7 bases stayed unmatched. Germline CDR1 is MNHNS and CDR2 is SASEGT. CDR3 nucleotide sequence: TGTGCCAGCAGCCCACGGCGGGGGACCTACAATGAGCAGTTCTTC. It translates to CASSPRRGTYNEQFF.

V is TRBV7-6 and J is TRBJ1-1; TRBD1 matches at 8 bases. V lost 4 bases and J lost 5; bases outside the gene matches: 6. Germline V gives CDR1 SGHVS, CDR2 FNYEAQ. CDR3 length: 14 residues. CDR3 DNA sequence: TGTGCCAGCAGCTCCCAGGGGGCACTGACTGAAGCTTTCTTT. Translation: CASSSQGALTEAFF. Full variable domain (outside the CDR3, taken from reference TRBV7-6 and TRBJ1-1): GAGVSQSPRYKVTKRGQDVALRCDPISGHVSLYWYRQALGQGPEFLTYFNYEAQQDKSGLPNDRFSAERPEGSISTLTIQRTEQRDSAMYRCASSSQGALTEAFFGQGTRLTVV.

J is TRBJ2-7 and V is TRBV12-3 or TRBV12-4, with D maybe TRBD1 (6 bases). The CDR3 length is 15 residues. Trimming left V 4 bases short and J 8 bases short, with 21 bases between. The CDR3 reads CASSSRTGSDRQQYF. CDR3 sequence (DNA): TGTGCCAGCAGTTCACGTACAGGGTCCGACCGTCAGCAGTACTTC.

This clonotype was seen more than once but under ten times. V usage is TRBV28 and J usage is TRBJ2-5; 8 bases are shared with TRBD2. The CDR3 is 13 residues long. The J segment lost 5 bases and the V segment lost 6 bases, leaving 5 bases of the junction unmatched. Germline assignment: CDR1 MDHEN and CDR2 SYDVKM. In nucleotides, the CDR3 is TGTGCCAGCAGCCCTGCGGGGGGCGAGACCCAGTACTTC. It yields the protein CASSPAGGETQYF.

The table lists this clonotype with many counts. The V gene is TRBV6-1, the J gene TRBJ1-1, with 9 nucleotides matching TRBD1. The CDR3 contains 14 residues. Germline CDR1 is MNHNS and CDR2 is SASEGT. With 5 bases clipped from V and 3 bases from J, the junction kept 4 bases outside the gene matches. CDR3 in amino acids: CASSIQGAHTEAFF. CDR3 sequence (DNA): TGTGCCAGCAGTATACAGGGGGCTCACACTGAAGCTTTCTTT.

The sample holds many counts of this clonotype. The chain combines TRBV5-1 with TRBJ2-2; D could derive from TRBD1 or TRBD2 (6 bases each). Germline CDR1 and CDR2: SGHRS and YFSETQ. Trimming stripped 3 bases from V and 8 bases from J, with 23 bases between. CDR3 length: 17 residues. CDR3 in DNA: TGCGCCAGCAGCTCCGGGGGTGTATCAGGGGCACGTGGGGAGCTGTTTTTT. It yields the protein CASSSGGVSGARGELFF.

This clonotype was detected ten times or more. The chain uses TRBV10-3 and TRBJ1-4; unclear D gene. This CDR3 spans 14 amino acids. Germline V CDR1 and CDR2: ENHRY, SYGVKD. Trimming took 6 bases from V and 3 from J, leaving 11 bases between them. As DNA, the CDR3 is TGTGCCATCAGATCCGGTAGCCCTAATGAAAAACTGTTTTTT. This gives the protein CAIRSGSPNEKLFF.

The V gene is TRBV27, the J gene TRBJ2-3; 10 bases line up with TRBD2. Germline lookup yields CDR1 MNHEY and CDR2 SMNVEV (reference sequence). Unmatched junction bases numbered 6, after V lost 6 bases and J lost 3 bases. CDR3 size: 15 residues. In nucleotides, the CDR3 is TGTGCCAGCAGCAAACAACTAGCGGGAACAGATACGCAGTATTTT. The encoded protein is CASSKQLAGTDTQYF.

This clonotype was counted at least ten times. Written as DNA, the CDR3 is TGTGCCACCAGCGGTGACGGTCATCAGCCCCAGCATTTT. Translating gives CATSGDGHQPQHF. The J gene is TRBJ1-5, the V gene TRBV15; D gene ambiguous. The CDR3 runs 13 residues. Germline lookup yields CDR1 LNHNV and CDR2 YYDKDF (reference sequence). Trimming removed 5 bases at V and 5 bases at J, with 10 bases between.

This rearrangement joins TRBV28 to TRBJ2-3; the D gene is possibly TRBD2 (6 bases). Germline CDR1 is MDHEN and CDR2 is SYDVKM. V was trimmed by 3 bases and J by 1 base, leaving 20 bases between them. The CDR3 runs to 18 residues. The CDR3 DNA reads TGTGCCAGCAGTTTGGGGCTAAGCGGGTCCCTTCGCACAGATACGCAGTATTTT. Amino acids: CASSLGLSGSLRTDTQYF.

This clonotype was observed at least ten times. The CDR3 loop is CASSPAESNTGELFF. CDR3 nucleotides: TGTGCCAGCTCACCAGCAGAATCGAACACCGGGGAGCTGTTTTTT. The V and J genes are TRBV18 and TRBJ2-2, with no clear D. The germline V and J ends were trimmed by 2 bases and 0 bases, with 7 bases remaining between them. CDR1 and CDR2 from the germline V gene are KGHSH and LQKENI. The CDR3 is 15 amino acids.

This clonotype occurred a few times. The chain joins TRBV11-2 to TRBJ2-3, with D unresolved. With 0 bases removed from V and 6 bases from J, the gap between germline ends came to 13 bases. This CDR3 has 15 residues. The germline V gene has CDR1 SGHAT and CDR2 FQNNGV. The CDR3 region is CASSLERLTKDTQYF. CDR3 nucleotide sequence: TGTGCCAGCAGCTTAGAGAGGCTTACAAAGGATACGCAGTATTTT.

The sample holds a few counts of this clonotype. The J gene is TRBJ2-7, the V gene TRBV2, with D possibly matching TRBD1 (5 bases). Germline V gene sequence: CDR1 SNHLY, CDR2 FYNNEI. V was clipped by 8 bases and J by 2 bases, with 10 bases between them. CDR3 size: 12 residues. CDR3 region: CASCRVTYEQYF. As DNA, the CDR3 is TGTGCCAGCTGCAGGGTTACCTACGAGCAGTACTTC. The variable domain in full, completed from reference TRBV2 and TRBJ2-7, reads EPEVTQTPSHQVTQMGQEVILRCVPISNHLYFYWYRQILGQKVEFLVSFYNNEISEKSEIFDDQFSVERPDGSNFTLKIRSTKLEDSAMYFCASCRVTYEQYFGPGTRLTVT.

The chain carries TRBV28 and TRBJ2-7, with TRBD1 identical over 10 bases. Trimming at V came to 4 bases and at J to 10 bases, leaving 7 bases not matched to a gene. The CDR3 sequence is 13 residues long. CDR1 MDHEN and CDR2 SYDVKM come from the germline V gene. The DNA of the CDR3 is TGTGCCAGCAGTTCTATCCGGGACAGGGGACAGTACTTC. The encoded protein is CASSSIRDRGQYF.

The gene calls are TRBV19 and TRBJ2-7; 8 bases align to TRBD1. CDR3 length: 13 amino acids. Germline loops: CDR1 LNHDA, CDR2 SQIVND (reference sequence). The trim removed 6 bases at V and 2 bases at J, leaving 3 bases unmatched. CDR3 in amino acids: CASRATGAYEQYF. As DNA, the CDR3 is TGTGCCAGTAGGGCGACAGGGGCCTACGAGCAGTACTTC.

The CDR3 region has the DNA TGTGCCAGCAGCTTAGGGGGCACTAGCGGATACAATGAGCAGTTCTTC. This gives the protein CASSLGGTSGYNEQFF. The rearrangement joins TRBV7-6 to TRBJ2-1; 8 nucleotides match TRBD2. The CDR3 sequence is 16 residues long. Germline V gene data show CDR1 as SGHVS and CDR2 as FNYEAQ. With 1 base clipped from V and 4 bases from J, the junction kept 6 bases outside the gene matches.

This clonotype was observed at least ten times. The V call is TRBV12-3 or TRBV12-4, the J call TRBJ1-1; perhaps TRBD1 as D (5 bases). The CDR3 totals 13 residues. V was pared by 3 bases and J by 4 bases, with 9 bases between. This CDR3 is CASSLGGGTEAFF. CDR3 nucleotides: TGTGCCAGCAGTTTGGGGGGAGGCACTGAAGCTTTCTTT.

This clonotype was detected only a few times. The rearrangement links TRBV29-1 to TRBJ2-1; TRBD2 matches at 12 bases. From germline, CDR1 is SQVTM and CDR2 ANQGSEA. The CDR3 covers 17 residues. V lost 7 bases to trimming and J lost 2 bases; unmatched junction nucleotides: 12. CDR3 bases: TGCAGCGGGGAGGCTAGCGGGAGGGCAGAGGCCTACAATGAGCAGTTCTTC. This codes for CSGEASGRAEAYNEQFF.

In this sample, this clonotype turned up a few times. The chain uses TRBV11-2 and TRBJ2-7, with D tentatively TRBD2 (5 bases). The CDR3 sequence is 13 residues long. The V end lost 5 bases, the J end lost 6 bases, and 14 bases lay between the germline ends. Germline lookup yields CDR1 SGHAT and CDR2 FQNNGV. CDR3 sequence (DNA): TGTGCCAGCAGCCCTACTAGTTTAGGCGAGCAGTACTTC. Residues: CASSPTSLGEQYF.

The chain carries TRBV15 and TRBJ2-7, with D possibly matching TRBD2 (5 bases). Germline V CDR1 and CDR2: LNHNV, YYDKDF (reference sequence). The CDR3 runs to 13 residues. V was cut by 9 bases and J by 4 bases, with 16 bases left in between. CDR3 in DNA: TGTGCCACTGGCGTGGTTCGGGGTTACGAGCAGTACTTC. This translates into CATGVVRGYEQYF.

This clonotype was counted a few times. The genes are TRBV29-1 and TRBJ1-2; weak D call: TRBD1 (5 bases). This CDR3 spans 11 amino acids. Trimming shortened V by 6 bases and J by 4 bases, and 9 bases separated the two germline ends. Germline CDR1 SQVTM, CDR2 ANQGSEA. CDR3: CSVGGGYGYTF. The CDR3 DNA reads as TGCAGCGTCGGGGGGGGCTATGGCTACACCTTC.

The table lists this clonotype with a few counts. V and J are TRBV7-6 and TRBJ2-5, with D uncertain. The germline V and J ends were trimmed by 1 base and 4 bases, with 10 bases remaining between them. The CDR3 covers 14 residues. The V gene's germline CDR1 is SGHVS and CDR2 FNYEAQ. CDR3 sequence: CASSLGARLETQYF. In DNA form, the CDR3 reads TGTGCCAGCAGCTTAGGGGCTAGGTTAGAGACCCAGTACTTC.

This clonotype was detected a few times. CDR3 region: CASSFLAGGPLDTQYF. The CDR3, as DNA: TGTGCCAGCAGCTTTTTAGCGGGAGGGCCCTTGGATACGCAGTATTTT. V gene TRBV7-9 combines with J gene TRBJ2-3; 11 bases are shared with TRBD2. Trimming cost V 3 bases and J 6 bases; bases outside gene matches: 8. The CDR3 covers 16 residues. Germline V gene sequence: CDR1 SEHNR, CDR2 FQNEAQ (reference sequence).

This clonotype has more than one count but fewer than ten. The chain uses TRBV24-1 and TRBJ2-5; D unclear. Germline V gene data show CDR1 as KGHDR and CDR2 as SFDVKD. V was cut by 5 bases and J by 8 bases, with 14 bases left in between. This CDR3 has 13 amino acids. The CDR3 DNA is TGTGCCACCAGTGGGTCGGTAGTAGGAACCCAGTACTTC. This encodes CATSGSVVGTQYF.

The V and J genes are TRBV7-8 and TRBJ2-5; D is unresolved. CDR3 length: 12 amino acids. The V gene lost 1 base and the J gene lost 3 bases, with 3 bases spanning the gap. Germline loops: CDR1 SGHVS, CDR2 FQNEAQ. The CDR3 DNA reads TGTGCCAGCAGCTTAGAAGAAGAGACCCAGTACTTC. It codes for CASSLEEETQYF.

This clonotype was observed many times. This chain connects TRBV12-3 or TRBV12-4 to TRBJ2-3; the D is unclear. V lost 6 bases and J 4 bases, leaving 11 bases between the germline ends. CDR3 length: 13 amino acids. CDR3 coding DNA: TGTGCCAGCAGAATCCGCAGTTCAGATACGCAGTATTTT. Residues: CASRIRSSDTQYF.